This entry concerns a single TCR beta chain. The V and J ends lost 3 bases and 5 bases respectively, with 16 bases between them. CDR1 and CDR2 (germline): MGHRA, YSYEKL. The CDR3 is 15 residues long. This sample was taken from a study of cytomegalovirus exposure and HLA in healthy donors. The study ran its PCR with 60 Vbeta and 13 Jbeta primers. Using immunoSEQ multiplex PCR, the repertoire was profiled, and TCRdb retains in-frame clones only, with some absent. In the table there are some 63,000 clones, 65% to 90% of which are singletons. The sequence derives from a human donor in good health. Material: PBMCs. This chain uses TRBV4-1 with TRBJ2-5; tentatively, D is TRBD1 (6 bases). In DNA, the CDR3 is TGCGCCAGCAGCCAGGGTACAGGGTATACGGAGACCCAGTACTTC. It yields the protein CASSQGTGYTETQYF.